Below are 30 T cell receptor beta chains sequenced from a single sample in a study of blood T cell repertoires in COVID-19. Libraries were prepared by immunoSEQ multiplex PCR; TCRdb keeps only in-frame clonotypes and omits some of them. The sample holds tens of thousands of clones; around nine tenths are singletons and the top ten take over 5%. Material: peripheral blood. The source is a man aged 60 to 75 with acute or convalescent COVID-19.

The rearrangement uses TRBV27 and TRBJ2-3; TRBD2 might be the D (5 bases). Germline V gene lookup returns CDR1 MNHEY and CDR2 SMNVEV (reference sequence). The CDR3 loop spans 14 amino acids. V gave up 11 bases and J gave up 6 bases, with 21 bases separating them. The CDR3, as DNA: TGTGCCGCCAAACGGGCTAGCCTATCGGATACGCAGTATTTT. It yields the protein CAAKRASLSDTQYF.

V is TRBV5-4 and J is TRBJ1-4; D is possibly TRBD1 (5 bases). The CDR3 contains 17 residues. V lost 1 base and J 0 bases, leaving 13 bases between the germline ends. Germline V gene data show CDR1 as SGHNT and CDR2 as YYREEE (reference sequence). The CDR3 reads CASSLRFAGATNEKLFF. In nucleotides, the CDR3 is TGTGCCAGCAGCTTGAGGTTTGCGGGGGCAACTAATGAAAAACTGTTTTTT.

The chain carries TRBV12-3 or TRBV12-4 and TRBJ1-2; D is ambiguous. CDR3 size: 13 residues. Trimming removed 3 bases at V and 2 bases at J, with 7 bases between. CDR3 coding DNA: TGTGCCAGCAGTTTGGGAGGCAACTATGGCTACACCTTC. Its translation: CASSLGGNYGYTF.

The chain couples TRBV20-1 to TRBJ1-2, with TRBD1 as a possible D gene (6 bases). The CDR3 sequence is 11 residues long. V lost 7 bases, J lost 1 base, and 7 bases lay in between. CDR1 is DFQATT and CDR2 is SNEGSKA in the germline V gene (reference sequence). The CDR3 here is CSGTDNYGYTF. For the CDR3, the DNA is TGCAGTGGGACAGATAACTATGGCTACACCTTC.

V is TRBV15 and J is TRBJ1-1, with D possibly TRBD1 on 6 matching bases. The CDR3 contains 15 residues. Trimming pared 1 base from V and 2 bases from J, leaving 11 bases between. CDR1 and CDR2 (germline): LNHNV, YYDKDF (reference sequence). CDR3 sequence reads: CATSRGTDSNTEAFF. The CDR3, as DNA: TGTGCCACCAGCAGAGGGACAGATTCCAACACTGAAGCTTTCTTT.

The rearrangement uses TRBV5-4 and TRBJ1-2; TRBD1 might be the D (6 bases). The CDR3 loop spans 15 amino acids. Deletions cut 4 bases from V and 0 bases from J, with 13 bases between. In germline, CDR1 is SGHNT, CDR2 YYREEE (reference sequence). The CDR3 nucleotides are TGTGCCAGCAGCCCGGACAGCGAAGCTAACTATGGCTACACCTTC. Amino acid sequence: CASSPDSEANYGYTF.

The CDR3 loop is CASSQDLRNEQFF. The DNA for the CDR3 is TGCGCCAGCAGCCAAGATCTAAGAAATGAGCAGTTCTTC. This chain links TRBV4-1 with TRBJ2-1; unclear D gene. From germline, CDR1 is MGHRA and CDR2 YSYEKL. V dropped 0 bases and J dropped 7 bases, with 7 bases sitting between them. The length of the CDR3 is 13 residues.

V usage is TRBV7-6 and J usage is TRBJ2-3; 9 nucleotides agree with TRBD2. The CDR3 spans 17 residues. CDR1 is SGHVS and CDR2 is FNYEAQ in the germline V gene. V was clipped by 5 bases and J by 2 bases; unmatched bases: 11. CDR3 in amino acids: CASSPPQAGGSTDTQYF. CDR3 bases: TGTGCCAGCAGCCCCCCTCAAGCGGGGGGTTCCACAGATACGCAGTATTTT. Full variable domain (missing parts from reference TRBV7-6 and TRBJ2-3): GAGVSQSPRYKVTKRGQDVALRCDPISGHVSLYWYRQALGQGPEFLTYFNYEAQQDKSGLPNDRFSAERPEGSISTLTIQRTEQRDSAMYRCASSPPQAGGSTDTQYFGPGTRLTVL.

The V and J genes are TRBV27 and TRBJ2-3, with a tentative D call TRBD2 (5 bases). The V and J ends lost 6 bases and 3 bases respectively, with 10 bases between them. This CDR3 is 13 amino acids long. From germline, CDR1 is MNHEY and CDR2 SMNVEV (reference sequence). CDR3 nucleotides: TGTGCCAGCAGACTAGAGTTAACAGATACGCAGTATTTT. This sequence encodes CASRLELTDTQYF.

CDR3 nucleotide sequence: TGCGCCAGCAGCTCCGGGGACAGGGTCTATGGCTACACCTTC. Translating gives CASSSGDRVYGYTF. The V call is TRBV10-2, the J call TRBJ1-2; TRBD1 matches 9 bases. V dropped 6 bases and J dropped 4; count of bases not matched to a gene: 6. The CDR3 is made up of 14 amino acids. The germline V gene has CDR1 WSHSY and CDR2 SAAADI.

The V and J genes are TRBV5-1 and TRBJ2-7; D is possibly TRBD1 (6 bases). Germline V gives CDR1 SGHRS, CDR2 YFSETQ. This CDR3 contains 14 residues. The V gene lost 0 bases and the J gene lost 0 bases, with 7 bases spanning the gap. DNA for the CDR3: TGCGCCAGCAGCTTGGAGGACAGCTCCTACGAGCAGTACTTC. This sequence encodes CASSLEDSSYEQYF.

Concerning this clone: Other DNA sequences in the sample encode the same CDR3. The chain combines TRBV5-4 with TRBJ2-5; the D is unclear. The CDR3 is 11 residues long. Trimming cost V 1 base and J 4 bases, with 2 bases left between them. Germline lookup yields CDR1 SGHNT and CDR2 YYREEE (reference sequence). CDR3 nucleotide sequence: TGTGCCAGCAGCTTGCGAGAGACCCAGTACTTC. Its translation is CASSLRETQYF.

This chain uses TRBV14 with TRBJ1-1; tentative D call: TRBD1 (5 bases). V was shortened by 2 bases and J by 4 bases, with 11 bases between the two germline ends. From germline, CDR1 is SGHDN and CDR2 FVKESK. The CDR3 extends over 14 amino acids. CDR3 sequence: CASSQTGGGTEAFF. As DNA, the CDR3 is TGTGCCAGCAGCCAAACGGGGGGTGGCACTGAAGCTTTCTTT.

The chain links TRBV4-3 to TRBJ2-2; weak D call: TRBD1 (5 bases). The CDR3 is 15 residues long. The V end was cut by 0 bases, the J end by 6 bases, with 11 bases between. Germline loops: CDR1 LGHNA, CDR2 YSLEER. This CDR3 is CASSQEQAPPGELFF. The DNA of the CDR3 is TGCGCCAGCAGCCAAGAACAGGCCCCCCCCGGGGAGCTGTTTTTT.

This chain links TRBV9 with TRBJ1-1; TRBD1 is a possible D gene (5 bases). V was shortened by 3 bases and J by 3 bases, with 15 bases between the two germline ends. The CDR3 has 15 residues. In germline, CDR1 is SGDLS, CDR2 YYNGEE. The CDR3 protein is CASSGADQGYTEAFF. The CDR3 bases are TGTGCCAGCAGCGGCGCGGATCAGGGTTACACTGAAGCTTTCTTT.

This rearrangement joins TRBV19 to TRBJ1-6; tentative D call: TRBD1 (5 bases). CDR1 LNHDA and CDR2 SQIVND come from the germline V gene (reference sequence). The V end was cut by 3 bases, the J end by 10 bases, with 16 bases between. The CDR3 sequence is 15 residues long. The CDR3 is CASSMGTTVRSPLHF. The CDR3 nucleotides are TGTGCCAGTAGTATGGGAACGACAGTCAGATCACCCCTCCACTTT. The full variable domain, its missing parts supplied by reference TRBV19 and TRBJ1-6, is DGGITQSPKYLFRKEGQNVTLSCEQNLNHDAMYWYRQDPGQGLRLIYYSQIVNDFQKGDIAEGYSVSREKKESFPLTVTSAQKNPTAFYLCASSMGTTVRSPLHFGNGTRLTVT.

The rearrangement links TRBV30 to TRBJ2-3; D may be TRBD1 (6 bases). Trimming shortened V by 4 bases and J by 3 bases, and 17 bases separated the two germline ends. There are 15 residues in the CDR3. Germline V gene sequence: CDR1 GTSNPN, CDR2 SVGIG (reference sequence). CDR3 nucleotides: TGTGCCTGGACCCGGAGCAGGGGACGTACAGATACGCAGTATTTT. Translated: CAWTRSRGRTDTQYF. The full variable domain, its missing parts supplied by reference TRBV30 and TRBJ2-3, is SQTIHQWPATLVQPVGSPLSLECTVEGTSNPNLYWYRQAAGRGLQLLFYSVGIGQISSEVPQNLSASRPQDRQFILSSKKLLLSDSGFYLCAWTRSRGRTDTQYFGPGTRLTVL.

The chain links TRBV6-5 to TRBJ2-7, with 9 bases lining up with TRBD1. Germline CDR1 is MNHEY and CDR2 is SVGAGI. This CDR3 region has 14 residues. The J segment lost 0 bases and the V segment lost 8 bases, leaving 5 bases of the junction unmatched. The CDR3 DNA reads TGTGCCAGCGGACGGGACAGGGCCTCCTACGAGCAGTACTTC. The encoded protein is CASGRDRASYEQYF.

This chain uses TRBV11-2 with TRBJ1-2; 9 positions match TRBD1. The CDR3 consists of 14 residues. Germline V gene data show CDR1 as SGHAT and CDR2 as FQNNGV. V lost 4 bases to trimming and J lost 8 bases; unmatched junction nucleotides: 8. For the CDR3, the DNA is TGTGCCAGCAGCTGGGGACAGGGCGAGAGCGGCTACACCTTC. This sequence encodes CASSWGQGESGYTF. The full variable domain, in which reference TRBV11-2 and TRBJ1-2 provide the parts outside the CDR3, is EAGVAQSPRYKIIEKRQSVAFWCNPISGHATLYWYQQILGQGPKLLIQFQNNGVVDDSQLPKDRFSAERLKGVDSTLKIQPAKLEDSAVYLCASSWGQGESGYTFGSGTRLTVV.

The chain recombines TRBV6-2 or TRBV6-3 with TRBJ2-1, with D maybe TRBD2 (5 bases). V dropped 5 bases and J dropped 6 bases, with 11 bases sitting between them. CDR3 size: 13 residues. The germline CDR1 and CDR2 sequences are MNHEY and SVGEGT. CDR3 sequence reads: CASSKTIGNEQFF. The CDR3 DNA reads as TGTGCCAGCAGTAAGACTATAGGCAATGAGCAGTTCTTC.

This chain uses TRBV19 with TRBJ1-2; 7 bases line up with TRBD1. The V gene's germline CDR1 is LNHDA and CDR2 SQIVND (reference sequence). The length of the CDR3 is 14 residues. Unmatched junction bases numbered 12, after V lost 7 bases and J lost 7 bases. The CDR3 coding sequence is TGTGCCAGTACCTCCAAAGACAGGGTTGGTGGCTACACCTTC. Its protein is CASTSKDRVGGYTF.

CDR3 region: CASSSSGAHGYTF. The CDR3 DNA reads as TGTGCCAGCAGTTCCTCGGGGGCCCATGGCTACACCTTC. The chain is built from TRBV6-5 and TRBJ1-2; a weak D match, TRBD1 (6 bases). V dropped 4 bases and J dropped 6 bases, with 12 bases sitting between them. The CDR3 sequence is 13 residues long. Germline V gene lookup returns CDR1 MNHEY and CDR2 SVGAGI.

This sequence joins TRBV11-2 and TRBJ1-2; TRBD1 is a possible D gene (5 bases). The CDR3 spans 15 residues. V was shortened by 0 bases and J by 4 bases, with 12 bases between the two germline ends. Germline assignment: CDR1 SGHAT and CDR2 FQNNGV. CDR3 amino acids: CASSLDPAGIYGYTF. In DNA form, the CDR3 reads TGTGCCAGCAGCTTAGATCCGGCAGGGATCTATGGCTACACCTTC.

This clone was picked up a small number of times. This chain connects TRBV4-3 to TRBJ2-1; 7 bases map to TRBD2. This CDR3 comprises 16 residues. V lost 0 bases and J lost 4; bases outside the gene matches: 6. CDR1 and CDR2 from the germline V gene are LGHNA and YSLEER. CDR3 in DNA: TGCGCCAGCAGCCAAGACCTGGGGGGGATATACAATGAGCAGTTCTTC. This encodes CASSQDLGGIYNEQFF.

This clone was picked up one time. This chain links TRBV2 with TRBJ1-1; 8 bases are shared with TRBD1. With V trimmed by 5 bases and J by 7 bases, 9 bases remained unmatched. Per germline, CDR1 SNHLY and CDR2 FYNNEI. The CDR3 totals 14 residues. The DNA for the CDR3 is TGTGCCAGCAGTAGAGGGACAGGTGTCCTTGAAGCTTTCTTT. This gives the protein CASSRGTGVLEAFF. Supplemented by reference TRBV2 and TRBJ1-1, the full variable domain reads EPEVTQTPSHQVTQMGQEVILRCVPISNHLYFYWYRQILGQKVEFLVSFYNNEISEKSEIFDDQFSVERPDGSNFTLKIRSTKLEDSAMYFCASSRGTGVLEAFFGQGTRLTVV.

This clone was found a few times. This chain links TRBV5-6 with TRBJ2-7; 12 bases align to TRBD2. V lost 5 bases, J lost 5 bases, and 5 bases stayed unmatched. The CDR3 extends over 14 amino acids. Germline-derived CDR1 and CDR2 are SGHDT and YYEEEE. The CDR3, as DNA: TGTGCCAGCAGGGCTAGCGGGGGGGCCCACGAGCAGTACTTC. It codes for CASRASGGAHEQYF. Using reference TRBV5-6 and TRBJ2-7 for the parts outside the CDR3, the full variable domain is DAGVTQSPTHLIKTRGQQVTLRCSPKSGHDTVSWYQQALGQGPQFIFQYYEEEERQRGNFPDRFSGHQFPNYSSELNVNALLLGDSALYLCASRASGGAHEQYFGPGTRLTVT.

The table lists this clone with a few counts. The rearrangement links TRBV30 to TRBJ1-2, with 7 bases identical to TRBD1. Trimming took 2 bases from V and 6 from J; bases not matched to a gene: 9. CDR3 size: 14 residues. Germline CDR1 GTSNPN, CDR2 SVGIG (reference sequence). CDR3 region: CAWSTTSTGHGYTF. CDR3 sequence (DNA): TGTGCCTGGAGTACCACGTCGACAGGGCATGGCTACACCTTC.

This sequence joins TRBV19 and TRBJ2-7, with 8 bases lining up with TRBD1. This CDR3 comprises 15 residues. The V gene's germline CDR1 is LNHDA and CDR2 SQIVND (reference sequence). V trimming: 4 bases; J trimming: 2 bases; junction bases outside the gene matches: 7. The DNA of the CDR3 is TGTGCCAGTAGTAGTGTTGGACAGGGAGCCTACGAGCAGTACTTC. Protein product: CASSSVGQGAYEQYF.

This rearrangement joins TRBV21-1 to TRBJ2-5; the table's D call, TRBD1, was not checked against the DNA. TRBV21-1 is marked as a pseudogene. This CDR3 has 18 residues. The CDR3 is CASSKESGFGQGQETQYF. The CDR3 nucleotides are TGTGCCAGCAGCAAGGAGTCAGGCTTCGGTCAGGGCCAAGAGACCCAGTACTTC.

This rearrangement joins TRBV3-1 (or the pseudogene TRBV3-2) to TRBJ2-7; 7 positions agree with TRBD1. The CDR3 runs 14 residues. The germline CDR1 and CDR2 sequences are LGHDT and YNNKEL (reference sequence). V shed 4 bases, J shed 6 bases, and the junction held 9 bases outside the gene matches. The CDR3 DNA reads TGTGCCAGCAGCCTAGACTGGACAGGCTCCGAGCAGTACTTC. Protein sequence: CASSLDWTGSEQYF.